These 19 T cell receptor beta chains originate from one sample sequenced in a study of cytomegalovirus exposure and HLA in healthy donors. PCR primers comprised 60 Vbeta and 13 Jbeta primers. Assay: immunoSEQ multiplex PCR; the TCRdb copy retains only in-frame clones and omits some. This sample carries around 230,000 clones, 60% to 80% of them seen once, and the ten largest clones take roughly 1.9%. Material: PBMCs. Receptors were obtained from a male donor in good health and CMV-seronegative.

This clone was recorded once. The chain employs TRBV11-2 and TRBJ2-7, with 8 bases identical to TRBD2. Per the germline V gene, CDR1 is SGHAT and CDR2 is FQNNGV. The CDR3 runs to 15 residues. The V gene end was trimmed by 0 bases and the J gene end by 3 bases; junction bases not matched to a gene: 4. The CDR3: CASSLEGGRIYEQYF. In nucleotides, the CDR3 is TGTGCCAGCAGCTTAGAAGGCGGGAGGATCTACGAGCAGTACTTC.

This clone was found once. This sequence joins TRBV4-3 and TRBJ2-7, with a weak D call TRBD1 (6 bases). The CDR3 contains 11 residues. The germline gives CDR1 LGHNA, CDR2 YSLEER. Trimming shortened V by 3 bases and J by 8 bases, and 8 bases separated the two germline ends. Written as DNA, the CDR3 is TGCGCCAGCAGCCACCAGGGGAAGCAGTACTTC. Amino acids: CASSHQGKQYF.

For the CDR3, the DNA is TGTGCCAGCAGTCCAGGGGCTAGCGGGGGGGCCAACACCGGGGAGCTGTTTTTT. Its protein is CASSPGASGGANTGELFF. The chain links TRBV28 to TRBJ2-2; TRBD2 matches 12 bases. This CDR3 spans 18 amino acids. CDR1 and CDR2 (germline): MDHEN, SYDVKM. J was trimmed by 2 bases and V by 5 bases; bases with no gene match: 9.

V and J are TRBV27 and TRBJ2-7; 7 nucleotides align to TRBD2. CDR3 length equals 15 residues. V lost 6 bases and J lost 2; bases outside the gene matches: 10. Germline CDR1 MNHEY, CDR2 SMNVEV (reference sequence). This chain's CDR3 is CASSRFGGGAYEQYF. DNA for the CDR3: TGTGCCAGCAGCCGCTTTGGGGGAGGGGCCTACGAGCAGTACTTC.

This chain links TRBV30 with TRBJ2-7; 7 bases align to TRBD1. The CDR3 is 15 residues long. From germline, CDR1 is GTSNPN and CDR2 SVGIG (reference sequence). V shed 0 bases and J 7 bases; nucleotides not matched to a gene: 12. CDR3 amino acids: CAWSVLAGGLEEQYF. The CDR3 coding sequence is TGTGCCTGGAGTGTACTGGCAGGGGGTTTGGAGGAGCAGTACTTC.

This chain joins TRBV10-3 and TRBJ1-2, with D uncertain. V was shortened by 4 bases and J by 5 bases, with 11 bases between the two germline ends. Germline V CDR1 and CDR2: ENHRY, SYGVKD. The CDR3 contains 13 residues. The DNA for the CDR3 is TGTGCCATCAGTGGGACTCCGATGTATGGCTACACCTTC. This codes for CAISGTPMYGYTF.

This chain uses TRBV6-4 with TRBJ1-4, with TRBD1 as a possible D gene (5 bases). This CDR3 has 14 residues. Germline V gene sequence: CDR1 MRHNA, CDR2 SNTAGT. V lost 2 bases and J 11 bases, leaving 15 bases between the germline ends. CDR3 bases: TGTGCCAGCAGTGACGGGCTTGGGGCTGGGAAACTGTTTTTT. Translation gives CASSDGLGAGKLFF.

The CDR3 protein is CASSGTSGRSYNEQFF. In DNA, the CDR3 is TGTGCCAGCAGCGGGACTAGCGGGCGCTCCTACAATGAGCAGTTCTTC. The chain employs TRBV5-4 and TRBJ2-1; TRBD2 agrees at 12 bases. CDR3 length equals 16 residues. Per the germline V gene, CDR1 is SGHNT and CDR2 is YYREEE (reference sequence). Trimming took 4 bases from V and 0 from J; bases not matched to a gene: 2.

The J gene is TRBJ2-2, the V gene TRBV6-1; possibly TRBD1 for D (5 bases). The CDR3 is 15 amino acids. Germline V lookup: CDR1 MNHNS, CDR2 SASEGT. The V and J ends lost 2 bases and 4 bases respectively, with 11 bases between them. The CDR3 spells CASSEKQAGTGELFF. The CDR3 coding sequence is TGTGCCAGCAGTGAAAAACAGGCAGGCACCGGGGAGCTGTTTTTT.

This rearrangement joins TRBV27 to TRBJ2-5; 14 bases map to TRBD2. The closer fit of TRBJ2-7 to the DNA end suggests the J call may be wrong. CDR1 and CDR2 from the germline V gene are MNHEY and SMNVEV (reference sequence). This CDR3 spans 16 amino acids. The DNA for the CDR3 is TGTGCCAGCAGTTTACTGGGACTAGCGGGGGACTACGAGCAGTACTTC. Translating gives CASSLLGLAGDYEQYF.

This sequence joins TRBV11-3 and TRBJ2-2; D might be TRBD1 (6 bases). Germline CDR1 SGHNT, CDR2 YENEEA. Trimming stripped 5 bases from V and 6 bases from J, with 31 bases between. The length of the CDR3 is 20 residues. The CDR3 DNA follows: TGTGCCAGCAGCAAACGCCCGCGCAGGGGCGTGGACATGGGGGCCGGGGAGCTGTTTTTT. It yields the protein CASSKRPRRGVDMGAGELFF.

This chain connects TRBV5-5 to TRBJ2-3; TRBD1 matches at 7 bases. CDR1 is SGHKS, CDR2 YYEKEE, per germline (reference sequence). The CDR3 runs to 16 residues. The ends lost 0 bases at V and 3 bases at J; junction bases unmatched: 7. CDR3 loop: CASSLAPGGTTDTQYF. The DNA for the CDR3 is TGTGCCAGCAGCTTGGCGCCAGGGGGTACTACAGATACGCAGTATTTT.

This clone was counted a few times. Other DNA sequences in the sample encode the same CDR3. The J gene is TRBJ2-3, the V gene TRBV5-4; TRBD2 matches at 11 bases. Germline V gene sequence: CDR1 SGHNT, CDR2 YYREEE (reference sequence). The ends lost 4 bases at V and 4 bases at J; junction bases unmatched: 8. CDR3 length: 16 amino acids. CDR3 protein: CASSKPGLAVPDTQYF. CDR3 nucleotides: TGTGCCAGCAGCAAACCGGGACTAGCGGTCCCAGATACGCAGTATTTT.

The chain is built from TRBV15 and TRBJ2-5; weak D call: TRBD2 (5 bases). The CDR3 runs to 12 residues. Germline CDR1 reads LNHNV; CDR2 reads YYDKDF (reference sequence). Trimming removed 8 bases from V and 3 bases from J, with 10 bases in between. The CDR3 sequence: CATGSTEETQYF. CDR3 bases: TGTGCCACCGGGAGCACTGAAGAGACCCAGTACTTC.

CDR3 bases: TGTGCCAGCAGTTTATTTTCCGGGACTGAAGCTTTCTTT. Amino acids: CASSLFSGTEAFF. The chain uses TRBV27 and TRBJ1-1; no firm D call. The germline V gene has CDR1 MNHEY and CDR2 SMNVEV (reference sequence). CDR3 size: 13 residues. V was pared by 1 base and J by 5 bases, with 8 bases between.

CDR3 in amino acids: CASSWPGLYEQYF. In DNA, the CDR3 is TGTGCCAGCAGTTGGCCAGGTTTGTACGAGCAGTACTTC. The chain links TRBV28 to TRBJ2-7; no reliable D call. The CDR3 is 13 residues long. The V end lost 4 bases, the J end lost 4 bases, and 11 bases lay between the germline ends. The V gene's germline CDR1 is MDHEN and CDR2 SYDVKM.

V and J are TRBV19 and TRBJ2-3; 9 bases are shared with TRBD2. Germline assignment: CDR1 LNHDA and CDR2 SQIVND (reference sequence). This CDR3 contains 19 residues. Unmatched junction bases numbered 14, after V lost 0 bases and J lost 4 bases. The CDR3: CASSIDPNRAGGPSDTQYF. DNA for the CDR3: TGTGCCAGTAGTATAGATCCCAATCGCGCGGGAGGGCCGTCAGATACGCAGTATTTT.

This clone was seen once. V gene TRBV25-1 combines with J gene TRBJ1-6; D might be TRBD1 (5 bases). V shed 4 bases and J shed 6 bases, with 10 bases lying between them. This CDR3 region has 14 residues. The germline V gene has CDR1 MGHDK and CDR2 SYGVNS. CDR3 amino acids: CASSVETANSPLHF. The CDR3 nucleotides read TGTGCCAGCAGTGTTGAGACAGCTAATTCACCCCTCCACTTT.

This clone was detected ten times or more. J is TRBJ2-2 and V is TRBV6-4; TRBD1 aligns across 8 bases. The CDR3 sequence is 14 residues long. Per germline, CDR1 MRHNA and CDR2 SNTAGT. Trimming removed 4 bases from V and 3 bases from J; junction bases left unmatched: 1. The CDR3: CASSVTGDTGELFF. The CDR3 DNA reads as TGTGCCAGCAGTGTGACAGGGGACACCGGGGAGCTGTTTTTT.